This T cell receptor (beta chain) comes out of a study of blood T cell repertoires in COVID-19. Across the whole study: The cDNA or gDNA used as material had been derived from T cells, B-cell-depleted T cells, or PBMCs.

Generated by immunoSEQ multiplex PCR, the TCRdb table keeps only in-frame clones and is missing some. In the table there are a few hundred thousand clones, more than 75% of which are singletons. This CDR3 is 11 amino acids long. Trimming cost V 11 bases and J 4 bases; bases outside gene matches: 4. The germline V gene encodes CDR1 MDHEN and CDR2 SYDVKM. The TCR sequence derives from a woman aged 30 to 39 with COVID-19, enrolled during active disease. This chain connects TRBV28 to TRBJ1-1; 7 bases agree with TRBD1. The material sequenced was peripheral blood. The CDR3: CAATGTTEAFF. The CDR3 DNA sequence: TGTGCCGCGACAGGGACCACTGAAGCTTTCTTT.